This record covers a single T cell receptor (beta chain). This sample was included in a study of blood T cell repertoires in COVID-19. Study context: There were acute and convalescent COVID-19 samples, and they came from the United States, Italy and Spain. Nucleic acid was either cDNA or gDNA, and it came from T cells, B-cell-depleted T cells, or PBMCs.

Study processing details: Reference gene primer amplification gave nucleated cell count estimates. The repertoire was sequenced with immunoSEQ multiplex PCR; TCRdb's copy has only in-frame clones and lacks some. V, J and clone size are taken as reported in that table, and D and trimming were inferred from the DNA itself. This sample has about 87,000 clones, with roughly 80% found just once. This CDR3 spans 14 amino acids. CDR1 is KGHSH, CDR2 LQKENI, per germline. The J segment lost 5 bases and the V segment lost 5 bases, leaving 5 bases of the junction unmatched. This chain uses TRBV18 with TRBJ1-5, with 8 bases lining up with TRBD1. Sequences were obtained from peripheral blood. This receptor was obtained from a woman of 80 years or more with active or convalescent COVID-19. CDR3 sequence: CASSSGQAYQPQHF. The CDR3 nucleotides read TGTGCCAGCTCATCGGGACAGGCCTATCAGCCCCAGCATTTT.